A selection of T cell receptor beta chains follows, all from one sample in a study of cytomegalovirus exposure and HLA in healthy donors. Some clones are missing from TCRdb's copy, which holds only in-frame ones; the method was immunoSEQ multiplex PCR. The sample has about 110,000 clones, 76% seen once. Material: PBMCs. The receptors derive from a man aged 18 to 29 in good health and CMV-seronegative. Each CDR3 is given with its conserved first and last residue. Each record gives: J gene, V gene, clone size, D gene, CDR3 DNA, CDR3 protein. A D gene is named only where the DNA matches it firmly. Size is omitted from some rows. Given values are once, few, many or a class for expanded clones.

TRBJ2-5 | TRBV9 | - | - | TGTGCCAGCAGCCACCCCCGGGAACGTGGGGAGACCCAGTACTTC | CASSHPRERGETQYF
TRBJ2-5 | TRBV5-6 | - | - | TGTGCCAGCAGCCCACGACAGGACCCAAGCCAAGAGACCCAGTACTTC | CASSPRQDPSQETQYF
TRBJ2-3 | TRBV18 | - | TRBD2 | TGTGCCAGCTCACACGGGACTACCACAGATACGCAGTATTTT | CASSHGTTTDTQYF
TRBJ2-1 | TRBV5-1 | - | - | TGCGCCAGCAGCTTTGTTGGGGGGGCTGAGTACAATGAGCAGTTCTTC | CASSFVGGAEYNEQFF
TRBJ2-1 | TRBV6-5 | - | - | TGTGCCAGCAGCCAAGGGCTAGCGAGTTACAATGAGCAGTTCTTC | CASSQGLASYNEQFF
TRBJ2-3 | TRBV7-9 | - | - | TGTGCCAGCAGCCATAAGAAGGGGAAGGCAGATACGCAGTATTTT | CASSHKKGKADTQYF
TRBJ1-6 | TRBV18 | - | - | TGTGCCAGCTCACAAATACAGGGTTTTGGTTCACCCCTCCACTTT | CASSQIQGFGSPLHF
TRBJ1-4 | TRBV14 | - | TRBD1 | TGTGCCAGCAGCCACCGACAGGGAACGGCGACTAATGAAAAACTGTTTTTT | CASSHRQGTATNEKLFF
TRBJ1-3 | TRBV9 | - | TRBD1 | TGTGCCAGCAGCGGGCAGGGGGGCACCATATATTTT | CASSGQGGTIYF
TRBJ1-3 | TRBV9 | - | - | TGTGCCAGCAGCGTAGCTACCACTGGAAACACCATATATTTT | CASSVATTGNTIYF
TRBJ1-2 | TRBV4-2 | - | - | TGTGCCAGCAGCCAAGGAGGCATTGCCCCTTTAAGCGCCTTC | CASSQGGIAPLSAF
TRBJ1-2 | TRBV5-1 | - | TRBD1 | TGCGCCAGCAGCTTGGCCGGGACAGGGGAGAAGGGATATGGCTACACCTTC | CASSLAGTGEKGYGYTF
TRBJ1-5 | TRBV7-8 | - | - | TGTGCCAGCAGCCCCCGGGCGGGGTCCAACAATCAGCCCCAGCATTTT | CASSPRAGSNNQPQHF
TRBJ2-5 | TRBV7-3 | - | TRBD2 | TGTGCCAGCAGCCGGGGGGGGACTAGCGGGGAGACCCAGTACTTC | CASSRGGTSGETQYF
TRBJ2-3 | TRBV27 | - | - | TGTGCCAGCAGTTTGAAGAACATCAGCACAGATACGCAGTATTTT | CASSLKNISTDTQYF
TRBJ2-7 | TRBV6-5 | - | TRBD1 | TGTGCCAGCAGGGGGTGGGGACAGGGCGGCGAGCAGTACTTC | CASRGWGQGGEQYF
TRBJ2-2 | TRBV7-2 | - | - | TGTGCCAGCAGCTCAGGGTTACGGACCGGGGAGCTGTTTTTT | CASSSGLRTGELFF
TRBJ2-7 | TRBV2 | - | TRBD2 | TGTGCCAGCAGGGCCACCCCGGGACTAGCTGACGAGCAGTACTTC | CASRATPGLADEQYF
TRBJ2-7 | TRBV5-1 | - | - | TGCGCCAGCAGCTTGGAGAACAGTAAGGTCAGCGAGCAGTACTTC | CASSLENSKVSEQYF
TRBJ1-6 | TRBV5-1 | - | TRBD1 | TGCGCCAGCAGAGCGCCGGGACAGAGCAATTCACCCCTCCACTTT | CASRAPGQSNSPLHF
TRBJ2-1 | TRBV25-1 | - | - | TGTGCCAGCAGTCCAGGGTGGTATGAGCAGTTCTTC | CASSPGWYEQFF
TRBJ1-5 | TRBV7-9 | - | - | TGTGCCAGCAGCCCGGACATTAGCAATCAGCCCCAGCATTTT | CASSPDISNQPQHF
TRBJ2-5 | TRBV4-1 | - | - | TGCGCCAGCAGCCAAGACGTAGCCCGGCAGCAGTACTTC | CASSQDVARQQYF
TRBJ2-7 | TRBV4-3 | - | - | TGCGCCAGCAGCCAAGATCTCGTCGGCGGCTACGAGCAGTACTTC | CASSQDLVGGYEQYF
TRBJ2-7 | TRBV6-1 | - | - | TGTGCCAGCAGTGAATCGGGGGTTGCCTACGAGCAGTACTTC | CASSESGVAYEQYF
TRBJ2-5 | TRBV7-9 | - | TRBD2 | TGTGCCAGCAGCTTGGGGACTAGCGGGGTACAAGAGACCCAGTACTTC | CASSLGTSGVQETQYF
TRBJ1-2 | TRBV29-1 | - | TRBD1 | TGCAGCGTACGGACAGGGACCAACTATGGCTACACCTTC | CSVRTGTNYGYTF
TRBJ2-7 | TRBV27 | - | TRBD1 | TGTGCCAGCAGTGAACCCGGGACAGGGTCTTACGAGCAGTACTTC | CASSEPGTGSYEQYF
TRBJ1-1 | TRBV29-1 | once | TRBD1 | TGCAGCGTCGCCCCCGGGACAGGCCGTGAAGCTTTCTTT | CSVAPGTGREAFF
TRBJ2-3 | TRBV4-2 | - | TRBD2 | TGTGCCAGCAGCCAAGACCCGCGGGGGGGCCAAGATACGCAGTATTTT | CASSQDPRGGQDTQYF